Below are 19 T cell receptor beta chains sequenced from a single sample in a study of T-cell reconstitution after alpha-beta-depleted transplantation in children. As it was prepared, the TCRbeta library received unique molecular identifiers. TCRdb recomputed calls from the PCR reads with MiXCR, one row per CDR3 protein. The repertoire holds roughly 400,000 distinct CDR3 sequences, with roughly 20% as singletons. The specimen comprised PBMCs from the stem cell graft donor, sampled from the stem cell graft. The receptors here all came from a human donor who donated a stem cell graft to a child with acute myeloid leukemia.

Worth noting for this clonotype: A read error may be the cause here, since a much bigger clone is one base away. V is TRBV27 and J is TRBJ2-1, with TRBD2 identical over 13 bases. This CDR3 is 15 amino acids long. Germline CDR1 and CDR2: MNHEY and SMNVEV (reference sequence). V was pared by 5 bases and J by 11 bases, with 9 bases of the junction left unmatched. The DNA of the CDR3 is TGTGCCAGCAGTCAGACTAGCGGGAGGTCCCATAAGCAGTTCTTC. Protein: CASSQTSGRSHKQFF.

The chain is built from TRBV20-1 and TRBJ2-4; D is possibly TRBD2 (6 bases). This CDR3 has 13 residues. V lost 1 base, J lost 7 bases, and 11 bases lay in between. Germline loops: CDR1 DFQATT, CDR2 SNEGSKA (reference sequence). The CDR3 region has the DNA TGCAGTGCTAGAGCCGGGAGTCGGAACATTCAGTACTTC. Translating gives CSARAGSRNIQYF.

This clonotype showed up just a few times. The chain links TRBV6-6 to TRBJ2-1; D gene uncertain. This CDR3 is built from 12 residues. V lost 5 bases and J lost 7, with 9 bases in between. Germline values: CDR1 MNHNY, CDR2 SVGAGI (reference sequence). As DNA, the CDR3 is TGTGCCAGCAGTGTATTTCGGAATGAGCAGTTCTTC. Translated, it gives CASSVFRNEQFF.

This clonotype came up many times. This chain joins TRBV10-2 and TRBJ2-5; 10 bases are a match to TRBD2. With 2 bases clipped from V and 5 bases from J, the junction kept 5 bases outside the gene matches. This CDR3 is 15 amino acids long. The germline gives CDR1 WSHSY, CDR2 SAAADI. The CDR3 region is CASSEPGLAAETQYF. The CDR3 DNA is TGCGCCAGCAGTGAGCCCGGACTAGCGGCGGAGACCCAGTACTTC.

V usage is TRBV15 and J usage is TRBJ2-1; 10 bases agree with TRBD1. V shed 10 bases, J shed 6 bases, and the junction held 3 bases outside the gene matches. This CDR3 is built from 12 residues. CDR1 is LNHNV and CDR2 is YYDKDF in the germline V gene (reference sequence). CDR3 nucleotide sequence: TGTGCCATCCGGGACAGGGGCAATGAGCAGTTCTTC. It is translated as CAIRDRGNEQFF. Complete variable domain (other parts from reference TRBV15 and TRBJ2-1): DAMVIQNPRYQVTQFGKPVTLSCSQTLNHNVMYWYQQKSSQAPKLLFHYYDKDFNNEADTPDNFQSRRPNTSFCFLDIRSPGLGDTAMYLCAIRDRGNEQFFGPGTRLTVL.

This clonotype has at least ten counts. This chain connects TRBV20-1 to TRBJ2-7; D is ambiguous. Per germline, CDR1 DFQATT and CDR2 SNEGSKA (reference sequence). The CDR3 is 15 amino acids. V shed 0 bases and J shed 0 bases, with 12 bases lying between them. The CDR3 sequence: CSARDPHSPSYEQYF. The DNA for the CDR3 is TGCAGTGCTAGAGATCCCCACAGTCCCTCCTACGAGCAGTACTTC.

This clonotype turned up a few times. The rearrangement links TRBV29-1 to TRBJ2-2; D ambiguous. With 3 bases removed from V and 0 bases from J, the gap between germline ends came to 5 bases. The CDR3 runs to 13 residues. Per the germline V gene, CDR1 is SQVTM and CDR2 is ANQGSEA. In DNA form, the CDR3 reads TGCAGCGTTGAGGTTACGAACACCGGGGAGCTGTTTTTT. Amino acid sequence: CSVEVTNTGELFF.

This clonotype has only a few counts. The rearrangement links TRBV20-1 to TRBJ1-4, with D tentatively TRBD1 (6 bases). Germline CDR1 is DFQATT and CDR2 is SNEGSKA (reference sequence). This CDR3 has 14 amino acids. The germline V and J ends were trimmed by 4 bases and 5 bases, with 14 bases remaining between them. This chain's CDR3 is CSATWRGGNEKLFF. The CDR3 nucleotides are TGCAGTGCTACGTGGAGGGGGGGCAATGAAAAACTGTTTTTT.

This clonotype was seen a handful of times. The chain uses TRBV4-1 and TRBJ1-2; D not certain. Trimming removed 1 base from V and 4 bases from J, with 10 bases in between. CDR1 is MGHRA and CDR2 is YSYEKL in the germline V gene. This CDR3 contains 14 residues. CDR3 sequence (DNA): TGCGCCAGCAGCCAAGTCGCGGTGAGCTATGGCTACACCTTC. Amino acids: CASSQVAVSYGYTF.

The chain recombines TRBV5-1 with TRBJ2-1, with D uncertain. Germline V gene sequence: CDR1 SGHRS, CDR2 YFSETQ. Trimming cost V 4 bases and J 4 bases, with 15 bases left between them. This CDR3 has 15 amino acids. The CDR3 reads CASSPQEPGYNEQFF. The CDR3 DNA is TGCGCCAGCAGCCCTCAAGAACCTGGGTACAATGAGCAGTTCTTC.

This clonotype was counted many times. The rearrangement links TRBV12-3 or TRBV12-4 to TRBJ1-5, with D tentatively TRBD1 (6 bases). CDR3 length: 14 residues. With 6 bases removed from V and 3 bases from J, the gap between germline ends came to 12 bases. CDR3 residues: CASRARGFNQPQHF. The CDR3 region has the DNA TGTGCCAGCAGGGCCAGGGGATTCAATCAGCCCCAGCATTTT.

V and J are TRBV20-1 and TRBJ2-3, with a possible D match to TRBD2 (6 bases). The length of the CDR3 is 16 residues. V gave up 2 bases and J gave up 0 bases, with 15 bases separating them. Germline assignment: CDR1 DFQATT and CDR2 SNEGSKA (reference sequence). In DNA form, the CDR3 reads TGCAGTGCTAGATCCGGGGTAGCGGATAGCACAGATACGCAGTATTTT. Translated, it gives CSARSGVADSTDTQYF.

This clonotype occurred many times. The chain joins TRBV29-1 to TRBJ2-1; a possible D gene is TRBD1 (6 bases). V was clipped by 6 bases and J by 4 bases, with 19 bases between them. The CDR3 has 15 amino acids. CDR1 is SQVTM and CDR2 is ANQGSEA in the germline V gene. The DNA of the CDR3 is TGCAGCGTGGACAACAGGGAACTACCTTACAATGAGCAGTTCTTC. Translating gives CSVDNRELPYNEQFF.

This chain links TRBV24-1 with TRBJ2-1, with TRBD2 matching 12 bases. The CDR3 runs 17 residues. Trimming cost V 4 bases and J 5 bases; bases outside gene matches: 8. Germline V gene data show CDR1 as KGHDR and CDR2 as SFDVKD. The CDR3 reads CATSDRLAGEGHNEQFF. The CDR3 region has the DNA TGTGCCACCAGTGACAGACTAGCGGGAGAGGGGCACAATGAGCAGTTCTTC.

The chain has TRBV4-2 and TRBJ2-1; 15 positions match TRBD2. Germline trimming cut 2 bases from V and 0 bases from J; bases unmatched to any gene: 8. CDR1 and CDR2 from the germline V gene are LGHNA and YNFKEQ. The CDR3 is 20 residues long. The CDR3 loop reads CASSQPGLAGGPGSYNEQFF. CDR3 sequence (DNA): TGTGCCAGCAGCCAACCCGGACTAGCGGGAGGGCCTGGCTCCTACAATGAGCAGTTCTTC.

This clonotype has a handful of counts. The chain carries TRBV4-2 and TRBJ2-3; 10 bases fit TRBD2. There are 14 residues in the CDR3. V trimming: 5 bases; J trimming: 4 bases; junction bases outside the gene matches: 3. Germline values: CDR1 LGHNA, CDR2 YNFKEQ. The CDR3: CASSDTSGADTQYF. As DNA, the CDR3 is TGTGCCAGCAGCGATACTAGCGGGGCAGATACGCAGTATTTT.

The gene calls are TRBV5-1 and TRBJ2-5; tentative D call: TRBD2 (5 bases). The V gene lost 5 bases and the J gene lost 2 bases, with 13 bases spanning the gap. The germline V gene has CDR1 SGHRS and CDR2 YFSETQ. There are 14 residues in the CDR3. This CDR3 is CASSTPGTQETQYF. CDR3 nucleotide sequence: TGCGCCAGCAGTACGCCGGGAACTCAAGAGACCCAGTACTTC.

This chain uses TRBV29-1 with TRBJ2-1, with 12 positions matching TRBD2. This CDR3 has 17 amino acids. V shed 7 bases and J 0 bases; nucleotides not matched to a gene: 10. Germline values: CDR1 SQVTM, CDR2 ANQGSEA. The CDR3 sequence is CSAELAGGLSSYNEQFF. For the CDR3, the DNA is TGCAGCGCGGAACTAGCGGGAGGCCTTAGCTCCTACAATGAGCAGTTCTTC.

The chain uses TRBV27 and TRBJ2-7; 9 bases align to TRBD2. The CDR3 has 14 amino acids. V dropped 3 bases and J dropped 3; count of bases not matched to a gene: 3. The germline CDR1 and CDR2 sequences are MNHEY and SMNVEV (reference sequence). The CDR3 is CASSLTSGNYEQYF. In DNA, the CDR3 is TGTGCCAGCAGTTTGACTAGCGGCAACTACGAGCAGTACTTC.